Below are 28 T cell receptor beta chains sequenced from a single sample in a study of memory CD4+ T cells and cytomegalovirus serostatus (dated by TCRdb to the late 2010s). The protocol used for the library was the immunoSEQ multiplex PCR assay. In TCRdb, the immuneACCESS table is reduced to in-frame sequences with V and J assigned. These tables do not hold every clone; where another copy was compared, an unresolved V gene accounts for under half, and the others remain unexplained. This sample is represented by approximately 92,000 clones; around 80% of them were singletons. Of the sample, about 3.5% falls within the top ten clones. A FACSAria II was used to sort memory CD4+ T cells, defined as single viable CD3+CD4+CD8-CD45RO+ cells. Material: memory CD4+ T cells from blood. The receptors were sampled from an adult in good health and CMV-seropositive.

The chain has TRBV28 and TRBJ1-1, with unresolved D. V was pared by 1 base and J by 7 bases, with 13 bases between. CDR3 length: 14 amino acids. CDR1 is MDHEN, CDR2 SYDVKM, per germline. The CDR3 nucleotides are TGTGCCAGCAGTTTATTACAGTTCGGGGTTGAAGCTTTCTTT. Translation gives CASSLLQFGVEAFF.

This chain joins TRBV2 and TRBJ2-2; perhaps D is TRBD1 or TRBD2 (5 bases each). V was clipped by 4 bases and J by 8 bases, with 8 bases between them. Per the germline V gene, CDR1 is SNHLY and CDR2 is FYNNEI. The CDR3 consists of 12 residues. CDR3 amino acids: CASSAGAGELFF. In DNA, the CDR3 is TGTGCCAGCAGTGCCGGGGCGGGGGAGCTGTTTTTT.

This clone was seen once. This chain uses TRBV4-1 with TRBJ2-1, with 9 bases matching TRBD2. CDR1 is MGHRA and CDR2 is YSYEKL in the germline V gene. There are 14 residues in the CDR3. The V gene end was trimmed by 2 bases and the J gene end by 6 bases; junction bases not matched to a gene: 2. The CDR3 sequence is CASSQLAGLNEQFF. The CDR3 region has the DNA TGCGCCAGCAGCCAACTAGCGGGGCTCAATGAGCAGTTCTTC.

The rearrangement joins TRBV6-1 to TRBJ1-3; no reliable D call. This CDR3 region has 13 residues. Trimming stripped 2 bases from V and 3 bases from J, with 5 bases between. Germline V gives CDR1 MNHNS, CDR2 SASEGT. The DNA of the CDR3 is TGTGCCAGCAGTGAAATTCTTGGAAACACCATATATTTT. Protein product: CASSEILGNTIYF.

The V call is TRBV5-5, the J call TRBJ1-4; a weak D match, TRBD1 (6 bases). Germline V gene sequence: CDR1 SGHKS, CDR2 YYEKEE (reference sequence). Trimming cost V 4 bases and J 4 bases, with 14 bases left between them. The length of the CDR3 is 15 residues. DNA of the CDR3: TGTGCCAGCAGCCCGGCTGGGGGCGGTAATGAAAAACTGTTTTTT. Translating gives CASSPAGGGNEKLFF.

This clone was counted only a few times. V is TRBV6-1 and J is TRBJ2-7; a possible D gene is TRBD1 (6 bases). Trimming removed 2 bases at V and 2 bases at J, with 10 bases between. From germline, CDR1 is MNHNS and CDR2 SASEGT. CDR3 length: 14 amino acids. CDR3 in amino acids: CASSEQGTAYEQYF. Here the CDR3 DNA reads TGTGCCAGCAGTGAACAGGGGACCGCCTACGAGCAGTACTTC.

This CDR3 is CSGTVSNEQYF. CDR3 sequence (DNA): TGCAGCGGAACAGTATCCAACGAGCAGTACTTC. This chain joins TRBV29-1 and TRBJ2-7; no clear D. The V gene lost 7 bases and the J gene lost 5 bases, with 12 bases spanning the gap. The length of the CDR3 is 11 residues. Per germline, CDR1 SQVTM and CDR2 ANQGSEA.

The rearrangement links TRBV6-5 to TRBJ2-5; the D is unclear. V dropped 5 bases and J dropped 6 bases, with 13 bases sitting between them. CDR3 length: 13 amino acids. The germline V gene encodes CDR1 MNHEY and CDR2 SVGAGI. The DNA for the CDR3 is TGTGCCAGCAGTATCACCCGAGGCAAGACCCAGTACTTC. This codes for CASSITRGKTQYF.

The chain employs TRBV7-2 and TRBJ2-3, with no clear D. The V gene lost 3 bases and the J gene lost 2 bases, with 9 bases spanning the gap. This CDR3 comprises 14 residues. In germline, CDR1 is SGHTA, CDR2 FQGNSA. The CDR3 nucleotides read TGTGCCAGCAGCTTCACTCCTAACACAGATACGCAGTATTTT. Translating it yields CASSFTPNTDTQYF.

The table lists this clone with a count of one. The genes are TRBV28 and TRBJ1-5; 9 positions match TRBD1. This CDR3 contains 15 residues. With V trimmed by 7 bases and J by 4 bases, 8 bases remained unmatched. Germline values: CDR1 MDHEN, CDR2 SYDVKM. This CDR3 reads CASNRPGTGNQPQHF. The CDR3 DNA reads TGTGCCAGCAATCGACCCGGGACAGGGAATCAGCCCCAGCATTTT.

V usage is TRBV27 and J usage is TRBJ1-1; D ambiguous. V was clipped by 2 bases and J by 0 bases, with 7 bases between them. The CDR3 loop spans 14 amino acids. Germline assignment: CDR1 MNHEY and CDR2 SMNVEV (reference sequence). CDR3 DNA: TGTGCCAGCAGTTTAAAAGAGTTGAACACTGAAGCTTTCTTT. It is translated as CASSLKELNTEAFF.

This clone was counted once. V gene TRBV7-2 combines with J gene TRBJ2-1; D is uncertain. Germline V gene lookup returns CDR1 SGHTA and CDR2 FQGNSA. Trimming took 2 bases from V and 4 from J, leaving 3 bases between them. The CDR3 runs 12 residues. The CDR3 DNA reads TGTGCCAGCAGCTTAAGGTACAATGAGCAGTTCTTC. The encoded protein is CASSLRYNEQFF.

This clone was counted a few times. The genes are TRBV11-2 and TRBJ2-7, with D perhaps matching TRBD2 (6 bases). Germline CDR1 and CDR2: SGHAT and FQNNGV. The CDR3 runs to 15 residues. V gave up 3 bases and J gave up 2 bases, with 14 bases separating them. CDR3 loop: CASSLGLAATYEQYF. For the CDR3, the DNA is TGTGCCAGCAGCTTGGGGTTAGCGGCGACCTACGAGCAGTACTTC.

V is TRBV18 and J is TRBJ2-7; D is uncertain. The V end was cut by 0 bases, the J end by 1 base, with 10 bases between. The germline V gene has CDR1 KGHSH and CDR2 LQKENI. The CDR3 covers 15 residues. The CDR3 reads CASSPPSRLSYEQYF. In nucleotides, the CDR3 is TGTGCCAGCTCACCACCGAGTCGGCTATCCTACGAGCAGTACTTC.

The V and J genes are TRBV5-1 and TRBJ2-5, with 7 bases lining up with TRBD1. The CDR3 extends over 15 amino acids. V lost 4 bases, J lost 3 bases, and 9 bases stayed unmatched. Germline CDR1 reads SGHRS; CDR2 reads YFSETQ. The CDR3 DNA reads TGCGCCAGCAGCCCGCCCCGGGACAGAAAAGAGACCCAGTACTTC. Its protein is CASSPPRDRKETQYF.

The chain recombines TRBV19 with TRBJ2-1, with D tentatively TRBD2 (6 bases). Germline CDR1 reads LNHDA; CDR2 reads SQIVND (reference sequence). V was clipped by 4 bases and J by 3 bases, with 10 bases between them. This CDR3 has 14 amino acids. The CDR3 is CASSTGLSYNEQFF. The CDR3 region has the DNA TGTGCCAGTAGTACGGGACTCAGCTACAATGAGCAGTTCTTC.

The rearrangement links TRBV4-2 to TRBJ2-5; 9 bases map to TRBD2. The CDR3 covers 16 residues. Germline V gives CDR1 LGHNA, CDR2 YNFKEQ. Trimming removed 0 bases from V and 5 bases from J; junction bases left unmatched: 7. CDR3 nucleotides: TGTGCCAGCAGCCAAGAGGGCGGGGGGGATCGTGAGACCCAGTACTTC. Translation gives CASSQEGGGDRETQYF.

The chain carries TRBV5-1 and TRBJ2-7; 10 bases match TRBD2. V lost 4 bases, J lost 5 bases, and 9 bases stayed unmatched. Germline lookup yields CDR1 SGHRS and CDR2 YFSETQ. The CDR3 loop spans 15 amino acids. Here the CDR3 reads CASSPGLAGVDEQYF. The CDR3 bases are TGCGCCAGCAGCCCGGGGCTAGCGGGAGTCGACGAGCAGTACTTC.

The genes are TRBV5-4 and TRBJ2-7; the D gene is possibly TRBD2 (6 bases). V shed 1 base and J shed 5 bases, with 10 bases lying between them. The CDR3 is 13 amino acids. From germline, CDR1 is SGHNT and CDR2 YYREEE (reference sequence). The DNA of the CDR3 is TGTGCCAGCAGCTTGTACGCGGGGAACGAGCAGTACTTC. Protein sequence: CASSLYAGNEQYF.

The chain recombines TRBV7-3 with TRBJ2-5, with TRBD2 identical over 7 bases. CDR3 length: 14 residues. Germline V gene lookup returns CDR1 SGHTA and CDR2 FQGTGA. Losses at the gene ends were 3 bases for V and 3 bases for J; bases not matched to a gene: 4. The CDR3 nucleotides read TGTGCCAGCAGCTTGGGAGGGGCGGAAGAGACCCAGTACTTC. As protein: CASSLGGAEETQYF.

The V call is TRBV5-4, the J call TRBJ2-1, with D tentatively TRBD1 (6 bases). Germline values: CDR1 SGHNT, CDR2 YYREEE (reference sequence). The CDR3 is 13 residues long. The germline V and J ends were trimmed by 4 bases and 10 bases, with 15 bases remaining between them. In DNA, the CDR3 is TGTGCCAGCAGCCAAGATCGAAGGGGGGAGCAGTTCTTC. Translating it yields CASSQDRRGEQFF.

V usage is TRBV6-5 and J usage is TRBJ1-3; D gene uncertain. Deletions cut 7 bases from V and 0 bases from J, with 13 bases between. CDR3 length: 15 residues. Germline V gives CDR1 MNHEY, CDR2 SVGAGI. The CDR3 region is CASTPFISSGNTIYF. The DNA for the CDR3 is TGTGCCAGCACCCCATTTATTAGCTCTGGAAACACCATATATTTT.

V and J are TRBV5-4 and TRBJ2-2; 16 nucleotides line up with TRBD2. The CDR3 covers 18 residues. CDR1 is SGHNT and CDR2 is YYREEE in the germline V gene (reference sequence). V gave up 6 bases and J gave up 4 bases; unmatched junction bases: 9. Here the CDR3 DNA reads TGTGCCAGCACGGAAGGGACTAGCGGGAGGGTCGGCACCGGGGAGCTGTTTTTT. Translating gives CASTEGTSGRVGTGELFF.

This clone has a handful of counts. The V gene is TRBV10-3, the J gene TRBJ1-1; D not certain. Per germline, CDR1 ENHRY and CDR2 SYGVKD. The CDR3 is 14 amino acids. Trimming left V 6 bases short and J 0 bases short, with 11 bases between. The CDR3 reads CAISPDPMNTEAFF. CDR3 DNA sequence: TGTGCCATCAGCCCGGATCCCATGAACACTGAAGCTTTCTTT.

J is TRBJ2-3 and V is TRBV7-3; D not certain. The V gene's germline CDR1 is SGHTA and CDR2 FQGTGA. The CDR3 loop spans 13 amino acids. V lost 3 bases and J 4 bases, leaving 8 bases between the germline ends. The CDR3 DNA sequence: TGTGCCAGCAGCTTTTCTACCGCAGATACGCAGTATTTT. Its protein product is CASSFSTADTQYF.

This chain links TRBV15 with TRBJ1-5; no firm D call. Between the trimmed V and J ends, which lost 1 base and 0 bases, there was a span of 7 bases. Germline lookup yields CDR1 LNHNV and CDR2 YYDKDF (reference sequence). The CDR3 spans 15 residues. The chain's CDR3 is CATSRGGFSNQPQHF. The CDR3 DNA is TGTGCCACCAGCAGAGGCGGCTTTAGCAATCAGCCCCAGCATTTT.

The chain couples TRBV7-8 to TRBJ1-2; D unresolved. Trimming removed 5 bases from V and 5 bases from J, with 9 bases in between. The length of the CDR3 is 12 residues. Germline V gene lookup returns CDR1 SGHVS and CDR2 FQNEAQ. CDR3 protein: CASSPALYGYTF. The CDR3 nucleotides are TGTGCCAGCAGCCCCGCGCTATATGGCTACACCTTC.

The rearrangement uses TRBV28 and TRBJ2-7; D could derive from TRBD1 or TRBD2 (5 bases each). This CDR3 contains 17 residues. Trimming took off 6 bases at V and 2 bases at J, with 23 bases between the two ends. Germline-derived CDR1 and CDR2 are MDHEN and SYDVKM. The CDR3, as DNA: TGTGCCAGCAGACCCGCCGGAAGGGACGGCATTACCTACGAGCAGTACTTC. Translating it yields CASRPAGRDGITYEQYF.